This TCR beta chain was found in a study of CD8+CD57+ T cells in acquired aplastic anemia. The CDR3 has 14 residues. Germline V CDR1 and CDR2: SGHVS, FQNEAQ. The V gene lost 5 bases and the J gene lost 7 bases, with 17 bases spanning the gap. CDR3 and TCR beta VDJ profiling relied on a genomic DNA template. TCRdb used MiXCR to reprocess the reads, holding one entry per CDR3 protein. The profile covers roughly 280,000 distinct CDR3 sequences, with 56% appearing a single time and under 1.5% taken by the ten largest. In patients chosen for sequencing, flow cytometry had shown CD8+CD57+ cell expansion. This sequence was found in a human donor with aplastic anemia. Specimen: sorted CD4+, CD8+, or CD8+CD57+ T cells (not recorded which) from PBMCs. The chain is built from TRBV7-8 and TRBJ1-2; D uncertain. The CDR3 protein is CASSEQTGDGGYTF. The CDR3 DNA sequence: TGTGCCAGCAGCGAACAAACGGGCGATGGTGGCTACACCTTC.